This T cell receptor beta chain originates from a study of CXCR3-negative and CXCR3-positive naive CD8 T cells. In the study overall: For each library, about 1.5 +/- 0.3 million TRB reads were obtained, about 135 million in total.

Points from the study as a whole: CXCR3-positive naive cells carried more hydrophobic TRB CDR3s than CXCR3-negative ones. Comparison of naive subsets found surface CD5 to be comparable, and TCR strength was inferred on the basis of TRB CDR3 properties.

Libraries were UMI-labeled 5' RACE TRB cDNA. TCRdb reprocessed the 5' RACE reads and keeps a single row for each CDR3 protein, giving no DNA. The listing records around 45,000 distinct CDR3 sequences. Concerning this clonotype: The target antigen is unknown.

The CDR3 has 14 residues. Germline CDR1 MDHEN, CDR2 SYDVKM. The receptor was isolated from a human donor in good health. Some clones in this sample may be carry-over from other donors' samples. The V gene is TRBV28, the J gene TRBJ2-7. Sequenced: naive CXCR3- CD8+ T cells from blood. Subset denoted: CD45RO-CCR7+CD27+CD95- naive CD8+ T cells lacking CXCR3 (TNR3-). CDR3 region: CASSIDRAPYEQYF.